This TCR beta chain was recovered during a study of blood T cell repertoires in COVID-19. Using immunoSEQ multiplex PCR, the repertoire was profiled, and TCRdb retains in-frame clones only, with some absent. The sample carries 100,000 to 150,000 clones, around 81% recorded once. Sequencing was performed on peripheral blood. The origin of this receptor is a man aged 40-55 years with active or convalescent COVID-19.

As DNA, the CDR3 is TGTGCCAGCAGCTTTTCGCCCGGGGGGACGATTTACAATGAGCAGTTCTTC. Its protein product is CASSFSPGGTIYNEQFF. V usage is TRBV11-2 and J usage is TRBJ2-1; 7 bases agree with TRBD2. Germline trimming cut 3 bases from V and 4 bases from J; bases unmatched to any gene: 12. Germline CDR1 and CDR2: SGHAT and FQNNGV. The CDR3 sequence is 17 residues long.